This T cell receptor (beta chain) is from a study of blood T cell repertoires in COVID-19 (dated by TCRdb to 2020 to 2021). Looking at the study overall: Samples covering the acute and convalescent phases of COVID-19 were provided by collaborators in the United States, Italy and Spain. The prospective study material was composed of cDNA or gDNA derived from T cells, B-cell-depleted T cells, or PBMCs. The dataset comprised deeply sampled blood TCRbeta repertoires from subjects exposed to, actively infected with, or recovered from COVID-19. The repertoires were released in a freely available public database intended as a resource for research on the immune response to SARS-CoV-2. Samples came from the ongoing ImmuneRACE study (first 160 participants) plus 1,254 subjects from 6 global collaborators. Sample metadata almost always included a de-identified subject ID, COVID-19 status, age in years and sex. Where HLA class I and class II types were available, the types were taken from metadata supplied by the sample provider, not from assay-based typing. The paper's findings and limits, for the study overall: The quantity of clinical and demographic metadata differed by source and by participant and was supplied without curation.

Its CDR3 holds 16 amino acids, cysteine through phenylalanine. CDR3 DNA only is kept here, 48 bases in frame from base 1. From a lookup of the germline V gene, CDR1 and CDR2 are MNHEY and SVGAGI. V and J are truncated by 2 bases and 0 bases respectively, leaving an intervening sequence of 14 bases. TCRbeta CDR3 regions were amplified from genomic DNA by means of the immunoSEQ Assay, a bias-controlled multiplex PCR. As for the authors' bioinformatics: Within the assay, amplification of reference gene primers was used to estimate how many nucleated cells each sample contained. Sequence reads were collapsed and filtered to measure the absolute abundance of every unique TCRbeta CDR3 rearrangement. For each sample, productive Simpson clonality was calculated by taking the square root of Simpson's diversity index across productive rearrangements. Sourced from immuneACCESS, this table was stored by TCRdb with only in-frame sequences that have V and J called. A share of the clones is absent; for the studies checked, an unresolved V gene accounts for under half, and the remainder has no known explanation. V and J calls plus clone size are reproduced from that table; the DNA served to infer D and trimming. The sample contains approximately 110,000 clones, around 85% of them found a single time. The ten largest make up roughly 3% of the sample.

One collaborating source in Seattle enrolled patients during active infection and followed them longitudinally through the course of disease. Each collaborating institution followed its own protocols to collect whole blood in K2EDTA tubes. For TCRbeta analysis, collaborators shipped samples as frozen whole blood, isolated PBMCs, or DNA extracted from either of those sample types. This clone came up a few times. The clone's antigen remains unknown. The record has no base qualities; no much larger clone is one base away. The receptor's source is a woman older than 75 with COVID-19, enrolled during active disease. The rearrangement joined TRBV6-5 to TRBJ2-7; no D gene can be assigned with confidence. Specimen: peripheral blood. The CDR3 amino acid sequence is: CASSYDQAFSSYEQYF. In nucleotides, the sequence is TGTGCCAGCAGTTACGACCAGGCCTTTAGCTCCTACGAGCAGTACTTC.